The T cell receptor (beta chain) described here comes from a study of early T cells in non-severe SARS-CoV-2 infection. For the study at large: The chains were unpaired, and the sequenced material was bulk RNA from unsorted whole blood.

V lost 3 bases and J lost 0; bases outside the gene matches: 13. CDR1 is WNHNN, CDR2 SYGVQD, per germline (reference sequence). This CDR3 comprises 20 residues. Unique molecular identifier tags were affixed to discrete cDNA molecules. TCRdb re-derived calls from the 5' RACE reads in MiXCR, one entry per CDR3 protein. The sample contains about 37,000 distinct CDR3 sequences, more than 4.5% of which appear only once. This clonotype was counted many times. The chain couples TRBV10-1 to TRBJ2-1; 11 nucleotides match TRBD2. The sequence came from an adult who was a healthcare worker with PCR-confirmed SARS-CoV-2 infection or an uninfected control (not recorded which). The material sequenced was whole blood, taken at baseline. CDR3 coding DNA: TGCGCCAGCAGTGATTTCAGAGTAGCGGGAGGGCCGAGCTCCTACAATGAGCAGTTCTTC. Translated: CASSDFRVAGGPSSYNEQFF.